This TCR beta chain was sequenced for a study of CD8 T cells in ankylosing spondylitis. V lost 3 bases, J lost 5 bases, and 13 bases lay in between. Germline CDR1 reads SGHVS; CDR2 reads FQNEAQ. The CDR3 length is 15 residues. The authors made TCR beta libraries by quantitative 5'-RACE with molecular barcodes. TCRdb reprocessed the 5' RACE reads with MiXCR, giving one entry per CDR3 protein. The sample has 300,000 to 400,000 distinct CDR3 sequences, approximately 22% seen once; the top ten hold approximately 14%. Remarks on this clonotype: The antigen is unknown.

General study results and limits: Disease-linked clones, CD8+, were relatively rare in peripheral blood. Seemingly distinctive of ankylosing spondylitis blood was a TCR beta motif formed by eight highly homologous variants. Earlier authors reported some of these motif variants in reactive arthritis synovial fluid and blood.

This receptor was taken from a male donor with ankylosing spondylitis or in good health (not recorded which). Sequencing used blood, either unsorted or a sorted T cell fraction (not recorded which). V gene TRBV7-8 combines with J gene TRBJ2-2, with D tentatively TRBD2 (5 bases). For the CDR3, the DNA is TGTGCCAGCAGCTTCCAGAGGGTCGGGACCGGGGAGCTGTTTTTT. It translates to CASSFQRVGTGELFF.